A single sample is the source of the 6 T cell receptor beta chains below, sequenced in a study of T cells in Graves' hyperthyroidism and ophthalmopathy. From RNA transcripts, TCR beta CDR3 regions were amplified. The TCR CDR3 was amplified in a first-round RT-PCR using the HTBI primer set. Via MiXCR, TCRdb re-called the multiplex PCR reads, giving one row per CDR3 protein. The table includes some 350,000 distinct CDR3 sequences, roughly 15% detected once. The sample consisted of blood. The receptor source for this set is a woman between 35 and 50 years old with Graves' ophthalmopathy.

This clonotype was detected many times. The V gene is TRBV3-1, the J gene TRBJ2-7; no clear D gene. The V gene's germline CDR1 is LGHDT and CDR2 YNNKEL (reference sequence). The V end was cut by 2 bases, the J end by 0 bases, with 8 bases between. The CDR3 covers 14 residues. The CDR3 DNA sequence: TGTGCCAGCAGCCAAAGTCAGAGCTCCTACGAGCAGTACTTC. This encodes CASSQSQSSYEQYF.

This clonotype came up many times. V is TRBV12-5 and J is TRBJ2-5; D may be TRBD2 (6 bases). Deletions cut 7 bases from V and 5 bases from J, with 14 bases between. Germline-derived CDR1 and CDR2 are LGHNT and FRNRAP. CDR3 length: 13 amino acids. The CDR3 bases are TGTGCTAGTGTGGAGGGATCGATCGAGACCCAGTACTTC. This sequence encodes CASVEGSIETQYF.

This clonotype came up many times. The chain employs TRBV2 and TRBJ1-6; no clear D gene. With 5 bases removed from V and 10 bases from J, the gap between germline ends came to 15 bases. The CDR3 contains 14 residues. CDR1 SNHLY and CDR2 FYNNEI come from the germline V gene. CDR3 in amino acids: CASSPPPVWSPLHF. CDR3 in DNA: TGTGCCAGCAGTCCCCCCCCCGTTTGGTCACCCCTCCACTTT.

Comments on this clonotype: One base away lies a much larger clone, so this may be a sequencing read error. CDR3 nucleotide sequence: TGTGCCAGCAGTCCTTACTCTTATAGCAATCAGCCCCGGCATTTT. Its protein product is CASSPYSYSNQPRHF. This sequence joins TRBV27 and TRBJ1-5; D gene ambiguous. The CDR3 extends over 15 amino acids. Germline values: CDR1 MNHEY, CDR2 SMNVEV (reference sequence).

This clonotype has a count of ten or more. This chain uses TRBV3-1 with TRBJ1-1; D is uncertain. Trimming stripped 0 bases from V and 7 bases from J, with 12 bases between. Germline V gives CDR1 LGHDT, CDR2 YNNKEL (reference sequence). This CDR3 is 14 amino acids long. The CDR3 bases are TGTGCCAGCAGCCAAGATAGGATCTCAAGTGAAGCTTTCTTT. Translation: CASSQDRISSEAFF.

The chain employs TRBV5-6 and TRBJ2-7; a possible D gene is TRBD2 (6 bases). Per the germline V gene, CDR1 is SGHDT and CDR2 is YYEEEE. The CDR3 extends over 16 amino acids. Trimming cost V 1 base and J 1 base, with 15 bases left between them. The CDR3 sequence is CASSLSFGGKSYEQYF. CDR3 in DNA: TGTGCCAGCAGCTTGTCCTTTGGGGGGAAGTCCTACGAGCAGTACTTC.